This T cell receptor (beta chain) was retrieved from a study of tumor and adjacent non-tumor tissue in lung cancer. Study results and caveats: Significantly higher TCR diversity was found in tumor than normal lung.

This sample's RNA came from whole unsorted tissue. Regarding this clonotype: Its antigen is unknown. Germline is not matched at one junction end, which may reflect a read error.

The library came from three nested PCR rounds adapted from ARM-PCR protocols. A single record per CDR3 protein comes from TCRdb applying MiXCR to the multiplex PCR reads. The sample includes 90,000 to 130,000 distinct CDR3 sequences, approximately 84% of them seen just once. The CDR3 loop spans 13 amino acids. The V gene's germline CDR1 is WNHNN and CDR2 SYGVQD (reference sequence). This rearrangement joins TRBV10-1 to TRBJ1-1; D gene unclear. Sequenced sample: lung tumor tissue. This sequence was found in a man between 65 and 85 years old with non-small cell lung cancer. The CDR3 DNA is TGTGCCAGCAGTGAATATTTCGGCACTAAAGCTTTCTTT. Residues: CASSEYFGTKAFF.